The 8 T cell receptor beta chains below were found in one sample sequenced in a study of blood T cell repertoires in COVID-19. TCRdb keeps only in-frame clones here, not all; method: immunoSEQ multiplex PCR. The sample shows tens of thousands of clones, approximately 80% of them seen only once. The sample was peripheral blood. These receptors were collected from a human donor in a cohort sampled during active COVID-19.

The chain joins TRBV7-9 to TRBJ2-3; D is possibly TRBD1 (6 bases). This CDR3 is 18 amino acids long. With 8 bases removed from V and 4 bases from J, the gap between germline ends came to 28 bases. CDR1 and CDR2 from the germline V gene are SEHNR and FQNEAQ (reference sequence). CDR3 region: CASVTGNYRVRFSDTQYF. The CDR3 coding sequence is TGTGCCAGCGTAACAGGGAATTACAGGGTTCGTTTTTCAGATACGCAGTATTTT.

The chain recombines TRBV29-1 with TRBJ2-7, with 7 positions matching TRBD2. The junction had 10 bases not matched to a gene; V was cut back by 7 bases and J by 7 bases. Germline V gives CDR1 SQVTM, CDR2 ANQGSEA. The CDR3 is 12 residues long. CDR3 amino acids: CSAWTAAGEQYF. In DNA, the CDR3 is TGCAGCGCTTGGACGGCAGCGGGGGAGCAGTACTTC.

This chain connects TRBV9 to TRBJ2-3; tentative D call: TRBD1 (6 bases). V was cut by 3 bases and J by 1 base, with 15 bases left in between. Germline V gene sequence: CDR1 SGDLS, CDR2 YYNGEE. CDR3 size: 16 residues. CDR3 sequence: CASSGSQGRGTDTQYF. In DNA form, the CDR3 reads TGTGCCAGCAGCGGTTCACAGGGAAGGGGCACAGATACGCAGTATTTT.

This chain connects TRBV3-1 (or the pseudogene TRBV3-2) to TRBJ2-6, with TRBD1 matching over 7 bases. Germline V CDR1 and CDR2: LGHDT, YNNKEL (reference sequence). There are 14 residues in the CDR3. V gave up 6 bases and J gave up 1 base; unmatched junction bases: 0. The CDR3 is CASRQGSGANVLTF. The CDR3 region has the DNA TGTGCCAGCAGACAGGGGTCTGGGGCCAACGTCCTGACTTTC.

CDR3 DNA: TGTGCCAGCAGCCCAGGACTAGCGGGGGCTCAGACCGGGGAGCTGTTTTTT. Its protein is CASSPGLAGAQTGELFF. The chain recombines TRBV3-1 (or the pseudogene TRBV3-2) with TRBJ2-2; 13 bases map to TRBD2. The CDR3 is 17 amino acids. Germline V gene data show CDR1 as LGHDT and CDR2 as YNNKEL (reference sequence). V was pared by 4 bases and J by 5 bases, with 7 bases of the junction left unmatched.

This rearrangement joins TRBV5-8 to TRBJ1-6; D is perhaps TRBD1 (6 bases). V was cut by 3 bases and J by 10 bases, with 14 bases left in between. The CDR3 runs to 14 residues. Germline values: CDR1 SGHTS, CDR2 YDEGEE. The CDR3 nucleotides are TGTGCCAGCAGCTCCAGCAGGGGACGGTCACCCCTCCACTTT. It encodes CASSSSRGRSPLHF.

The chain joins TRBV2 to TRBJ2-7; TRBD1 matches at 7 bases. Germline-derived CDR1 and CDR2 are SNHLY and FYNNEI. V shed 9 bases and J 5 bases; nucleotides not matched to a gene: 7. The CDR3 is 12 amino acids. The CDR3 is CARTTGFNEQYF. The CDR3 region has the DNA TGTGCCAGGACGACAGGGTTCAACGAGCAGTACTTC. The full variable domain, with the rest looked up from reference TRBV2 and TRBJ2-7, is EPEVTQTPSHQVTQMGQEVILRCVPISNHLYFYWYRQILGQKVEFLVSFYNNEISEKSEIFDDQFSVERPDGSNFTLKIRSTKLEDSAMYFCARTTGFNEQYFGPGTRLTVT.

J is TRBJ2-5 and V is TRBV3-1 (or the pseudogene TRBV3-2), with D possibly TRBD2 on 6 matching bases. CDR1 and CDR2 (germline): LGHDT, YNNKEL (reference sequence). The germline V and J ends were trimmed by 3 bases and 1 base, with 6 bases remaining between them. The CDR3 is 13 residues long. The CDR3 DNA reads TGTGCCAGCAGCCAGGGACTCCAAGAGACCCAGTACTTC. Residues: CASSQGLQETQYF.